The rows below give T cell receptor beta chains drawn from one sample of a study of T-cell reconstitution after alpha-beta-depleted transplantation in children. Via MiXCR, TCRdb re-called the PCR reads, giving one row per CDR3 protein. Of more than 250,000 distinct CDR3 sequences in the sample, approximately 9.6% were seen once. Specimen: PBMCs from the stem cell graft donor, collected from the stem cell graft. The receptors originated from a human donor who donated a stem cell graft to a child with SCID. Both conserved end residues are part of each CDR3. Fields, in order: CDR3 length, V gene, J gene, D gene, clone size, CDR3 DNA, CDR3 protein. A D gene is named only where the DNA matches it firmly. Clone size is shown for a subset of rows, as once, few, many or a class of expanded clone.

16	TRBV5-6	TRBJ2-7	-	-	TGTGCCAGCAGCTCCCCCCCGGGACCAAACGTGGGCGAGCAGTACTTC	CASSSPPGPNVGEQYF
14	TRBV29-1	TRBJ2-6	-	few	TGCAGCGTTGTACAAGAATCTGGGGCCAACGTCCTGACTTTC	CSVVQESGANVLTF
15	TRBV11-2	TRBJ2-3	-	many	TGTGCCAGCAGCTTAGAGGGGGCAGGGGCAGATACGCAGTATTTT	CASSLEGAGADTQYF
15	TRBV28	TRBJ2-5	TRBD2	-	TGTGCCAGCAGTATCCTCGGGGGGTACCAAGAGACCCAGTACTTC	CASSILGGYQETQYF
15	TRBV7-8	TRBJ1-1	TRBD1	few	TGTGCCAGCAGCACACGGACAGGACAAAACACTGAAGCTTTCTTT	CASSTRTGQNTEAFF
16	TRBV5-1	TRBJ1-4	TRBD1	-	TGCGCCAGCAGCCTGGGACAGAGTTACACTAATGAAAAACTGGTTTTT	CASSLGQSYTNEKLVF
16	TRBV4-1	TRBJ2-2	-	-	TGCGCCAGCAGCCCACTTACAGGGTTTGGGACCGGGGAGCTGTTTTTT	CASSPLTGFGTGELFF
15	TRBV25-1	TRBJ1-6	-	few	TGTGCCAGCAGTGAATCGAGACACTATAATTCACCCCTCCACTTT	CASSESRHYNSPLHF
16	TRBV28	TRBJ1-5	TRBD1	few	TGTGCCACCCGAACCCCCGGGACAGGGAGCAATCAGCCCCAGCATTTT	CATRTPGTGSNQPQHF
15	TRBV6-5	TRBJ1-1	-	few	TGTGCCAGCAGTTACTCGCGGGGCATGAACACTGAAGCTTTCTTT	CASSYSRGMNTEAFF
13	TRBV7-8	TRBJ1-2	-	many	TGTGCCAGCAGCGGTGACATTAACTATGGCTACACCTTC	CASSGDINYGYTF
15	TRBV5-6	TRBJ2-2	TRBD1	few	TGTGCCAGCCGTAGACAGGGGTTGTACACCGGGGAGCTGTTTTTT	CASRRQGLYTGELFF
18	TRBV20-1	TRBJ2-3	TRBD2	-	TGCAGTGCTAGAGATCAAGCGGGGGGGATAAGTGGCACAGATACGCAGTATTTT	CSARDQAGGISGTDTQYF
16	TRBV27	TRBJ2-7	-	few	TGTGCCAGCAGAGTCACACAGGGCGTGGGCTCCTACGAGCAGTACTTC	CASRVTQGVGSYEQYF
16	TRBV7-9	TRBJ2-3	TRBD1	few	TGTGCCAGCAGCCCGCGACAGGGTTGGGGAGCAGATACGCAGTATTTT	CASSPRQGWGADTQYF
13	TRBV20-1	TRBJ2-1	TRBD2	few	TGCAGTGCTAGAGTAGCGGGGCACAATGAGCAGTTCTTC	CSARVAGHNEQFF
14	TRBV5-1	TRBJ1-2	-	few	TGCGCCAGCAGCCCTAAAGGGGGGGTCGATGGCTACACCTTC	CASSPKGGVDGYTF
14	TRBV5-1	TRBJ2-5	-	few	TGCGCCAGCAGCTTGGCCCGAGTGGTCGAGACCCAGTACTTC	CASSLARVVETQYF